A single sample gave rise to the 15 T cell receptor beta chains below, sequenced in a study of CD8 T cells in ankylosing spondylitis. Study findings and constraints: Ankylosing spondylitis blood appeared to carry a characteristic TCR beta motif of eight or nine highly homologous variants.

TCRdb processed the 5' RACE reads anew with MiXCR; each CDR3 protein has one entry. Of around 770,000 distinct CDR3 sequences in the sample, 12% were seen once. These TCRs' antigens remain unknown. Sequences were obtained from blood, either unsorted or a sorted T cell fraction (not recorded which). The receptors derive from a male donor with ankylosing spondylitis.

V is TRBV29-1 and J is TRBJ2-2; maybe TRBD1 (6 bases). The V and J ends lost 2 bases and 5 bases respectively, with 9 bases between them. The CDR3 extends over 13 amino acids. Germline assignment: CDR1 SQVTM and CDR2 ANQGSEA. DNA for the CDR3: TGCAGCGTTGAACAGGGGAATACCGGGGAGCTGTTTTTT. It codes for CSVEQGNTGELFF.

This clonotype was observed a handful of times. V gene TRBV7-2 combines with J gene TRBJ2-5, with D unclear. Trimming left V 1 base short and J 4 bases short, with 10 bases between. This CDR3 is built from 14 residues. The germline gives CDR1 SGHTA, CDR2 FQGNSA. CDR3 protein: CASSLVGPGETQYF. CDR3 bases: TGTGCCAGCAGCTTAGTTGGGCCAGGAGAGACCCAGTACTTC.

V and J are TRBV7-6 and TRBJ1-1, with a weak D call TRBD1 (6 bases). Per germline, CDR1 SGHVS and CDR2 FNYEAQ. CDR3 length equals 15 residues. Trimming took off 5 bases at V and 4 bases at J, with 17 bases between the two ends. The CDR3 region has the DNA TGTGCCAGCAGCCAGCGGGTACAGGGTTCCACTGAAGCTTTCTTT. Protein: CASSQRVQGSTEAFF.

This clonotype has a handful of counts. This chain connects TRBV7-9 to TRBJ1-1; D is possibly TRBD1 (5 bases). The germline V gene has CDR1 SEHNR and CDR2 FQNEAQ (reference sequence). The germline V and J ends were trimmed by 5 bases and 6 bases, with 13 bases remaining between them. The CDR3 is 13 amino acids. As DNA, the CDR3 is TGTGCCAGCAGCAACATGGGGGGGTCTGAAGCTTTCTTT. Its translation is CASSNMGGSEAFF.

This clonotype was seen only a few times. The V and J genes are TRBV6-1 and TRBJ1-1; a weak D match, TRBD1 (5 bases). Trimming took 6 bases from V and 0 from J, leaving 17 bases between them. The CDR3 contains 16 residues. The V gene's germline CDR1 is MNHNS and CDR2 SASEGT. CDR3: CASRANRSPMNTEAFF. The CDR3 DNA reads TGTGCCAGCAGAGCTAACAGGTCGCCGATGAACACTGAAGCTTTCTTT.

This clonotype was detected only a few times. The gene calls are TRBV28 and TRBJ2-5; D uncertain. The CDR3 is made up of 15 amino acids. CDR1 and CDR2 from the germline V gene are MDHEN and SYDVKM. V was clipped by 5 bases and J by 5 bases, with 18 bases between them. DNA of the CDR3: TGTGCCAGCAGTGTAATTGTCGGAGTCAGGGAGACCCAGTACTTC. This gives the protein CASSVIVGVRETQYF.

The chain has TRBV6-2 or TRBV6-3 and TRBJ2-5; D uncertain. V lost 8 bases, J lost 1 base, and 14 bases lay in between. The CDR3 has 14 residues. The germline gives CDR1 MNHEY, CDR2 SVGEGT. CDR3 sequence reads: CASVARLTQETQYF. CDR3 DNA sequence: TGTGCCAGCGTGGCCAGGCTAACCCAAGAGACCCAGTACTTC.

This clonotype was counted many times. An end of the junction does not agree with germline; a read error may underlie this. CDR3 coding DNA: TGTGCCAGCAGCCCTACCGACACCGAAGCTTTCTTT. This gives the protein CASSPTDTEAFF. The V gene is TRBV9, the J gene TRBJ1-1, with no clear D. Germline V CDR1 and CDR2: SGDLS, YYNGEE. The CDR3 covers 12 residues.

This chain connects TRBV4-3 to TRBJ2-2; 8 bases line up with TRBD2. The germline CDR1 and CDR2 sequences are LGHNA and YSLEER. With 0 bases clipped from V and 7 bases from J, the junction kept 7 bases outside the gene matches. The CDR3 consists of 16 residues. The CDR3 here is CASSQESGGPNGELFF. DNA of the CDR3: TGCGCCAGCAGCCAAGAATCGGGGGGGCCGAACGGGGAGCTGTTTTTT.

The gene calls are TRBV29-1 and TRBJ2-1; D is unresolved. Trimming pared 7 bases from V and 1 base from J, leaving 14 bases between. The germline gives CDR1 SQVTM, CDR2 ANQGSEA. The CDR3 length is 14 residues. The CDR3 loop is CSDVPQESYNEQFF. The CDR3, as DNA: TGCAGCGACGTCCCCCAAGAGTCCTACAATGAGCAGTTCTTC.

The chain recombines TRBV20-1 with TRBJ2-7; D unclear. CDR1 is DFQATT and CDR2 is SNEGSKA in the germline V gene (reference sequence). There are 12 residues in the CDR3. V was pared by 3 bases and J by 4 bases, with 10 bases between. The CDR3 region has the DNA TGCAGTGCTAGCTTCACTACATACGAGCAGTACTTC. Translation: CSASFTTYEQYF.

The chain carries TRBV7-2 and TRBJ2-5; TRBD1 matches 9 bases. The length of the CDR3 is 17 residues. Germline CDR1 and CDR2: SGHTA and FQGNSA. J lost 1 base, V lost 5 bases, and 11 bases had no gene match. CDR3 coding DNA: TGTGCCAGCAGCATTCTTCCGGGACAGGGTTCCCAAGAGACCCAGTACTTC. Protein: CASSILPGQGSQETQYF.

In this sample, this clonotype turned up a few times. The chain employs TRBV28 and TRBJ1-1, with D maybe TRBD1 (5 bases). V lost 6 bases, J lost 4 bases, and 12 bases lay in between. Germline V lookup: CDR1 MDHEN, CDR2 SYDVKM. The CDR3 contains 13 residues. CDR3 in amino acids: CASRKNQGTEAFF. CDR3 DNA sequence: TGTGCCAGCAGAAAAAATCAGGGCACTGAAGCTTTCTTT.

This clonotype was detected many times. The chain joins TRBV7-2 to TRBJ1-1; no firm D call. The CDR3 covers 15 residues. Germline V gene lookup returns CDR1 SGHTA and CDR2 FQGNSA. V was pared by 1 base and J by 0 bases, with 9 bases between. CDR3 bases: TGTGCCAGCAGCTTAGTTTACAGCATGAACACTGAAGCTTTCTTT. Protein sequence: CASSLVYSMNTEAFF.

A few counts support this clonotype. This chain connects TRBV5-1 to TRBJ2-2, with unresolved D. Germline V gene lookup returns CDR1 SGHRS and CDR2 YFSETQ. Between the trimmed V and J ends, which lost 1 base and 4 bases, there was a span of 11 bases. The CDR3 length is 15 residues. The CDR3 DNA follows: TGCGCCAGCAGCTTGTATCGGATTGGCACCGGGGAGCTGTTTTTT. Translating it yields CASSLYRIGTGELFF. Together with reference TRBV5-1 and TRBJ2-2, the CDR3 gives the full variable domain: KAGVTQTPRYLIKTRGQQVTLSCSPISGHRSVSWYQQTPGQGLQFLFEYFSETQRNKGNFPGRFSGRQFSNSRSEMNVSTLELGDSALYLCASSLYRIGTGELFFGEGSRLTVL.